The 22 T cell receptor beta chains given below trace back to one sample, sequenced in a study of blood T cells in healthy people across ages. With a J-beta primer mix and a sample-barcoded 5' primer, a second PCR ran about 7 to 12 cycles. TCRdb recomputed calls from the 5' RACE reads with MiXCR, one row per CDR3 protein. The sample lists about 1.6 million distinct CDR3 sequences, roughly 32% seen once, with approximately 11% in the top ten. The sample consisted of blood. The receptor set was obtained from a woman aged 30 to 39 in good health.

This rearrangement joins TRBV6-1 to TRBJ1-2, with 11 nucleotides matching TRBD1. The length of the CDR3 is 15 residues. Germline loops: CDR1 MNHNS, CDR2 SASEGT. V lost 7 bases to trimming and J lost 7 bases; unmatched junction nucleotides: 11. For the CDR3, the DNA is TGTGCCAGCAATGGACAGGGGGCAGGGTATTTTGGCTACACCTTC. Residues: CASNGQGAGYFGYTF.

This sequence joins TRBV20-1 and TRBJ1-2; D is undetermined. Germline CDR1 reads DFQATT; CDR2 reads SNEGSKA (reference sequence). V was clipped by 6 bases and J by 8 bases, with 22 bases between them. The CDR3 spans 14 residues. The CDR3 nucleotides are TGCAGTGCCACATACCAAGGCTTAAACGACGGCTACACCTTC. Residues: CSATYQGLNDGYTF.

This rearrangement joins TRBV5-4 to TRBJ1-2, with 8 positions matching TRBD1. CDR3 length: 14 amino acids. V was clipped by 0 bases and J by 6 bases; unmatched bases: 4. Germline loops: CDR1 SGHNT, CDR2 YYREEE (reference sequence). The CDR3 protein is CASSLDRGDNGYTF. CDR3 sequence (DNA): TGTGCCAGCAGCTTGGACAGGGGGGATAATGGCTACACCTTC. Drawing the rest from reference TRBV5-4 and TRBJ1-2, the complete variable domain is ETGVTQSPTHLIKTRGQQVTLRCSSQSGHNTVSWYQQALGQGPQFIFQYYREEENGRGNFPPRFSGLQFPNYSSELNVNALELDDSALYLCASSLDRGDNGYTFGSGTRLTVV.

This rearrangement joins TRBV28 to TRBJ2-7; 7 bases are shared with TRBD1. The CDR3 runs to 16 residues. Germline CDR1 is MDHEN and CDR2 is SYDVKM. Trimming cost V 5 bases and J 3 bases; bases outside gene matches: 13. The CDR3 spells CASSPRGRDRDYEQYF. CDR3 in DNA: TGTGCCAGCAGTCCAAGGGGCAGGGACAGAGACTACGAGCAGTACTTC.

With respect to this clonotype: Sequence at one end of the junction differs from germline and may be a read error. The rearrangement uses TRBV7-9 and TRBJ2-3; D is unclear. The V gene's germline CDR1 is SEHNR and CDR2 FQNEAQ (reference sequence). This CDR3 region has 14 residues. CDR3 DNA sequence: TGTGCCAACAGCTTAGGGCCACCCAGAGATACGCAGTATTTT. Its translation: CANSLGPPRDTQYF.

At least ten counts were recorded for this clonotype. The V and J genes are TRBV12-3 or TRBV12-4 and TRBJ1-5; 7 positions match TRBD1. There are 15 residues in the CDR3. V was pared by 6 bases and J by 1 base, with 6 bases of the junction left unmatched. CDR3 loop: CASSLGTVSNQPQHF. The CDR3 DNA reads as TGTGCCAGCAGCTTGGGGACAGTCAGCAATCAGCCCCAGCATTTT.

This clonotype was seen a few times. The CDR3 sequence: CASSRLQGEKLFF. The CDR3 bases are TGTGCCAGCAGTCGTCTGCAAGGCGAAAAACTGTTTTTT. The J gene is TRBJ1-4, the V gene TRBV4-2; D gene unclear. Trimming left V 6 bases short and J 8 bases short, with 13 bases between. Germline CDR1 and CDR2: LGHNA and YNFKEQ. The CDR3 consists of 13 residues.

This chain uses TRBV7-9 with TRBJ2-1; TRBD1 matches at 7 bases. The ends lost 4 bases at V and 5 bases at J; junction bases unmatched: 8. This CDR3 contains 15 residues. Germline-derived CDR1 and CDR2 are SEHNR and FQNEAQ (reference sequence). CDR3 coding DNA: TGTGCCAGCAGCTCCCTAAAACAGGGGAACAATGAGCAGTTCTTC. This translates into CASSSLKQGNNEQFF. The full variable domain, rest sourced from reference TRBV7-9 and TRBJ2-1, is DTGVSQNPRHKITKRGQNVTFRCDPISEHNRLYWYRQTLGQGPEFLTYFQNEAQLEKSRLLSDRFSAERPKGSFSTLEIQRTEQGDSAMYLCASSSLKQGNNEQFFGPGTRLTVL.

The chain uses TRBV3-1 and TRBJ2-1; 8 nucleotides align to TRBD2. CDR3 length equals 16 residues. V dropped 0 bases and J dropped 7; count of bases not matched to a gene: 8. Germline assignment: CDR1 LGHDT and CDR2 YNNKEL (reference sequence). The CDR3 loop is CASSQEGLVRENEQFF. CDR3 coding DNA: TGTGCCAGCAGCCAAGAGGGACTAGTAAGGGAAAATGAGCAGTTCTTC.

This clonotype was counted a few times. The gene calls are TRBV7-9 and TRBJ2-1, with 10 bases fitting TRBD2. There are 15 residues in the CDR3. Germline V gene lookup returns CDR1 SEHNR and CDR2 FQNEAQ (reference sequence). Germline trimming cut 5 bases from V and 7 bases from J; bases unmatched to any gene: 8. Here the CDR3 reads CASSLSGGARNEQFF. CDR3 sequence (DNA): TGTGCCAGCAGCCTAAGCGGGGGGGCAAGAAATGAGCAGTTCTTC.

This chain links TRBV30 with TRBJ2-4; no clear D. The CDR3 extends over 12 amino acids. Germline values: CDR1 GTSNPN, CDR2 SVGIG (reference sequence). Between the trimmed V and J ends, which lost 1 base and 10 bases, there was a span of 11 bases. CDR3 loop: CAWSEDGHIQYF. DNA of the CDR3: TGTGCCTGGAGTGAGGACGGGCATATTCAGTACTTC.

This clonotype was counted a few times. The CDR3: CSAPGPVATDTQYF. In nucleotides, the CDR3 is TGCAGTGCTCCTGGGCCGGTGGCTACAGATACGCAGTATTTT. V is TRBV20-1 and J is TRBJ2-3; D unresolved. Between the trimmed V and J ends, which lost 5 bases and 3 bases, there was a span of 15 bases. This CDR3 is 14 amino acids long. CDR1 is DFQATT, CDR2 SNEGSKA, per germline (reference sequence).

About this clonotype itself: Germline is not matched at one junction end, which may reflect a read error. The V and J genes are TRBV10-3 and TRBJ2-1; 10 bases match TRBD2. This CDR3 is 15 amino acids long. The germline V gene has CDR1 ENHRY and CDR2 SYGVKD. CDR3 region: CAISEELAGNKEQFF. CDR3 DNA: TGTGCCATCAGTGAGGAACTAGCGGGGAACAAAGAGCAGTTCTTC.

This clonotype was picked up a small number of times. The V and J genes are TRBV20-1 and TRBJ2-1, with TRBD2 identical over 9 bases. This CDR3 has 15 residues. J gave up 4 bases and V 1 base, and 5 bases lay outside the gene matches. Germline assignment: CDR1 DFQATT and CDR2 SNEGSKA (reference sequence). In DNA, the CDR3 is TGCAGTGCTAGAGCCAGGACTAGCGTATACAATGAGCAGTTCTTC. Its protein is CSARARTSVYNEQFF.

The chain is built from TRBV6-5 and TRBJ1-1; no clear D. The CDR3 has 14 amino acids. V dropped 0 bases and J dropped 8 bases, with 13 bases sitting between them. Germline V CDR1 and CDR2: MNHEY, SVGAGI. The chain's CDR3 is CASSYSSDGREAFF. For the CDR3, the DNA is TGTGCCAGCAGTTACTCATCTGACGGAAGGGAAGCTTTCTTT.

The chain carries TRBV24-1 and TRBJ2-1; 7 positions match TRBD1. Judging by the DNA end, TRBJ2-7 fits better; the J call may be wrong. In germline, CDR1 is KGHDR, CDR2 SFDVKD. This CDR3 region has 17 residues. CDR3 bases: TGTGCCACCAGTGATCTCACAACGCAGCAGGGGGCCTACGAGCAGTACTTC. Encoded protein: CATSDLTTQQGAYEQYF.

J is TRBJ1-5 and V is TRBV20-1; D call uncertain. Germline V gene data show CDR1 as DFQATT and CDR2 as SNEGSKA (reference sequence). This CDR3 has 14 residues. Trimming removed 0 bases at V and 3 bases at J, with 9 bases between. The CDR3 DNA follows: TGCAGTGCTAGAGAGGGCAGCGACAATCAGCCCCAGCATTTT. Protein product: CSAREGSDNQPQHF.

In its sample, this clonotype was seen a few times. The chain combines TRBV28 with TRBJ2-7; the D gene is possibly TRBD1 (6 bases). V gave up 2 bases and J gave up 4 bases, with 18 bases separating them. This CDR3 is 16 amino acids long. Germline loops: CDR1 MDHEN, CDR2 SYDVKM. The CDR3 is CASSLGAGVAEYEQYF. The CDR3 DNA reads TGTGCCAGCAGTTTAGGAGCAGGGGTAGCCGAATACGAGCAGTACTTC.

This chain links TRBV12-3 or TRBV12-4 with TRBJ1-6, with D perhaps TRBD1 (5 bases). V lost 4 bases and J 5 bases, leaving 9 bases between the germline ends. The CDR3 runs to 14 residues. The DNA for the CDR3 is TGTGCCAGCAGTTCCGGGGCTGATAATTCACCCCTCCACTTT. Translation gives CASSSGADNSPLHF.

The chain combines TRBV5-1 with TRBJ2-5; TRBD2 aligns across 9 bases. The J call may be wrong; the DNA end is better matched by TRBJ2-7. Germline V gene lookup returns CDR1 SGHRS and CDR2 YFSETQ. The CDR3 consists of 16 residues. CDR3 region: CASSLAPTSGLYEQYF. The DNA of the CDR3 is TGCGCCAGCAGCTTGGCCCCGACTAGCGGTCTCTACGAGCAGTACTTC.

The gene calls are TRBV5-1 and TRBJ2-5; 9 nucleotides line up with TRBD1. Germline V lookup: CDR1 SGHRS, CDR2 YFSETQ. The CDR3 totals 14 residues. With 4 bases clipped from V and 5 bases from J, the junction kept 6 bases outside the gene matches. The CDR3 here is CASSINRGQETQYF. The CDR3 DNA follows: TGCGCCAGCAGCATAAACAGGGGGCAGGAGACCCAGTACTTC.

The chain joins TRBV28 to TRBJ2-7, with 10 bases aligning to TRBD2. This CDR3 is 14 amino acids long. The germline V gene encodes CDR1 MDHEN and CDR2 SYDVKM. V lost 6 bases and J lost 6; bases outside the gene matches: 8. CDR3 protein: CASRQAGGPSEQYF. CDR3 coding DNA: TGTGCCAGCAGACAAGCGGGAGGGCCGAGCGAGCAGTACTTC.